This T cell receptor (beta chain) was found in a study of cytomegalovirus exposure and HLA in healthy donors. Study summary: In an earlier analysis, approximately 120 million unique TCR beta sequences were found from 150 million to 200 million T cells.

General study points: The classifier was said to identify cytomegalovirus status with high specificity and sensitivity.

The V and J ends lost 6 bases and 0 bases respectively, with 12 bases between them. Germline-derived CDR1 and CDR2 are SNHLY and FYNNEI. The CDR3 is 15 residues long. A multiplex PCR was run with 60 Vbeta primers and 13 Jbeta primers. Profiled with immunoSEQ multiplex PCR; TCRdb holds only in-frame clones, not every one. In the table there are under 200,000 clones, over 60% of which are singletons. This clone has only one observation. Its antigen is not identified. Sequenced: PBMCs. The clonotype comes from a female donor in good health and CMV-seronegative. The genes are TRBV2 and TRBJ2-1, with D perhaps TRBD1 (5 bases). CDR3 nucleotide sequence: TGTGCCAGCAGCGTCGACAGTAGCTCCTACAATGAGCAGTTCTTC. Protein product: CASSVDSSSYNEQFF. The variable domain in full, with the rest retrieved from reference TRBV2 and TRBJ2-1, is EPEVTQTPSHQVTQMGQEVILRCVPISNHLYFYWYRQILGQKVEFLVSFYNNEISEKSEIFDDQFSVERPDGSNFTLKIRSTKLEDSAMYFCASSVDSSSYNEQFFGPGTRLTVL.